This T cell receptor (beta chain) was sequenced in a study of radiotherapy plus CTLA-4 blockade in lung cancer (dated 2018 in TCRdb). Broadly, across the study: Among enrolled patients, 15% to 20% had an objective response and 31% reached disease control.

Summary of the overall study and its limitations: The strongest predictors of response, as reported, were early dynamic changes in blood T cell clones along with a rise in serum interferon-beta after radiation. After treatment with radiotherapy and ipilimumab, TCR clones that originated in tumors expanded in peripheral blood.

Clipping removes 5 bases from V and 4 bases from J, with 4 as the unmatched junction base count. CDR1 and CDR2, per the germline V gene, are SGHTA and FQGNSA. The CDR3 covers 14 residues, taking in both the cysteine and the phenylalanine. Kept here is only the CDR3 DNA, which spans 42 bases and is read in frame from base 1. On this clone itself: Its binding antigen is unknown. Base qualities are not at hand, and no much larger clone is one base apart.

Focal radiation therapy combined with CTLA-4 blockade (ipilimumab) was tested in patients with chemo-refractory metastatic non-small-cell lung cancer. The protocol used for the library was the immunoSEQ multiplex PCR assay. As stored in TCRdb, this immuneACCESS dataset retains in-frame rearrangements with V and J assigned. A fraction of the clones does not appear; measured against another copy, unresolved V genes explain less than half of the discrepancy, and the remainder lacks a known reason. Recorded for this sample are about 97,000 clones; approximately 72% of them occurred a single time. Roughly 2.8% of the sample is taken by the ten largest.

The sequence was obtained from a human donor with non-small cell lung cancer who had a partial response to radiotherapy plus ipilimumab. Some clones in this sample may be carry-over from other donors' samples. Recombination joined TRBV7-2 with TRBJ2-3, with TRBD1 identical over 9 junction bases. The sample here was peripheral blood, taken from a patient treated with radiotherapy plus ipilimumab. At the DNA level, the sequence is TGTGCCAGCAGCAGGCGGACAGGGGCAGATACGCAGTATTTT. Translation gives CASSRRTGADTQYF.